Here is one T cell receptor beta chain with its context. Its specificity is not known. With 6 bases clipped from V and 10 bases from J, the junction kept 20 bases outside the gene matches. This CDR3 has 15 residues. CDR1 SQVTM and CDR2 ANQGSEA come from the germline V gene. This specimen comes from a study of tumor-infiltrating lymphocytes in localized non-small cell lung cancer. Profiling relied on immunoSEQ multiplex PCR, and the TCRdb table lists in-frame clones only, not all of them. Of 15,000 to 20,000 clones in the sample, approximately 73% were seen once. General study findings and limits: Each assay used a separate piece of the same tissue. Not all patients were TCR sequenced, owing to tissue quantity.

This sequence originates from a human donor with non-small cell lung cancer. The genes are TRBV29-1 and TRBJ1-2, with TRBD1 identical over 7 bases. Source material: lung tumor tissue. The CDR3 protein is CSVSLLGRRQGTYTF. The CDR3 DNA is TGCAGCGTGTCTTTATTGGGCCGTCGACAGGGAACCTACACCTTC.